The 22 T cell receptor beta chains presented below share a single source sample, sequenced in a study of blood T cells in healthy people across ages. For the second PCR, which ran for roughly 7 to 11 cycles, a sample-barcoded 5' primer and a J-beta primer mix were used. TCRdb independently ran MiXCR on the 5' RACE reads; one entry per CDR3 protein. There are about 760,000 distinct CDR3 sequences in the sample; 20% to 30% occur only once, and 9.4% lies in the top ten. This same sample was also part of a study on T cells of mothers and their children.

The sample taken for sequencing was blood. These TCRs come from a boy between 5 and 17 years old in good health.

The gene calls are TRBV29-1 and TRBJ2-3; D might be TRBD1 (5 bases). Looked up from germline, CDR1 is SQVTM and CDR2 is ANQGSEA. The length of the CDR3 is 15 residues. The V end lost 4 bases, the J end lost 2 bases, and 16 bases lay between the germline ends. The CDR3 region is CSVGWKAGLTDTQYF. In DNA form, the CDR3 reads TGCAGCGTTGGGTGGAAAGCAGGGCTCACAGATACGCAGTATTTT.

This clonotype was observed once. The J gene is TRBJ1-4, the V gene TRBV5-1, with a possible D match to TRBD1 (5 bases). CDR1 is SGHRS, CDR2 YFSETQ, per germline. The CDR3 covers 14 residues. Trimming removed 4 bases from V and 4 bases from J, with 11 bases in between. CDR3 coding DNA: TGCGCCAGCAGCAAGGGACCTAATAATGAAAAACTGTTTTTT. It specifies CASSKGPNNEKLFF.

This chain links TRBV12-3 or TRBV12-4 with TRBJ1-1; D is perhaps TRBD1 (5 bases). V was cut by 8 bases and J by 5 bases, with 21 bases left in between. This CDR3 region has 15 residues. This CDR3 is CASRQTKGRRTEAFF. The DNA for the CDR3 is TGTGCCAGCCGACAGACAAAGGGGCGGCGGACTGAAGCTTTCTTT.

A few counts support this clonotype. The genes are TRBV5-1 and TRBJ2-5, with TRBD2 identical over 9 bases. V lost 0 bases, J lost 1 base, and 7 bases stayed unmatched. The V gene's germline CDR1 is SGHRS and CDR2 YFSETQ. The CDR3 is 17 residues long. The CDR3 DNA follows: TGCGCCAGCAGCTTGGCCACGGGTAGCGGGAGCCAAGAGACCCAGTACTTC. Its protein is CASSLATGSGSQETQYF.

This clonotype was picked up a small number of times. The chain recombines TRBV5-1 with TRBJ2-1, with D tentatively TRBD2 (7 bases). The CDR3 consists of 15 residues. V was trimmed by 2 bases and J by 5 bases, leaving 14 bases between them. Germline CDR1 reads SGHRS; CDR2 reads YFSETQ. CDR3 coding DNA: TGCGCCAGCAGCTTAGAGGGGGGGCTCCACAATGAGCAGTTCTTC. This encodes CASSLEGGLHNEQFF.

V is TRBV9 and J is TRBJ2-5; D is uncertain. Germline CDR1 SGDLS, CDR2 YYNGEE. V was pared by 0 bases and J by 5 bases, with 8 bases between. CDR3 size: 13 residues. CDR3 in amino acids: CASSVASKETQYF. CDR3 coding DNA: TGTGCCAGCAGCGTAGCTTCGAAGGAGACCCAGTACTTC.

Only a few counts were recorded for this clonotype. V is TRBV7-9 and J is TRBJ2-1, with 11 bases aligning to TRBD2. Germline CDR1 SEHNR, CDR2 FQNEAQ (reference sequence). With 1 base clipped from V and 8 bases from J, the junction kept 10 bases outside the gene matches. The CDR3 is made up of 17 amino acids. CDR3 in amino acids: CASSLDTSGRVGDEQFF. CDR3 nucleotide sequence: TGTGCCAGCAGCTTAGACACTAGCGGGAGAGTGGGGGATGAGCAGTTCTTC.

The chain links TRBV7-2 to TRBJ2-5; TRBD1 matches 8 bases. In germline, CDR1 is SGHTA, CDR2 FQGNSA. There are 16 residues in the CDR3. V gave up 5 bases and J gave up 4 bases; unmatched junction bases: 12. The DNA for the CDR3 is TGTGCCAGCAGCCACTTTGGTACAGGGGGAAGAGAGACCCAGTACTTC. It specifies CASSHFGTGGRETQYF.

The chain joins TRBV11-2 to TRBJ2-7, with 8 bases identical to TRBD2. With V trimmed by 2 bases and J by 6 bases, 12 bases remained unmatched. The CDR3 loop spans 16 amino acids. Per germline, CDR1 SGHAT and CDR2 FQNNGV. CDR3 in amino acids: CASSLTSGSFGIEQYF. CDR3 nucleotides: TGTGCCAGCAGCTTAACCAGCGGGAGCTTCGGTATCGAGCAGTACTTC. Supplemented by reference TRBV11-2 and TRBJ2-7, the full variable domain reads EAGVAQSPRYKIIEKRQSVAFWCNPISGHATLYWYQQILGQGPKLLIQFQNNGVVDDSQLPKDRFSAERLKGVDSTLKIQPAKLEDSAVYLCASSLTSGSFGIEQYFGPGTRLTVT.

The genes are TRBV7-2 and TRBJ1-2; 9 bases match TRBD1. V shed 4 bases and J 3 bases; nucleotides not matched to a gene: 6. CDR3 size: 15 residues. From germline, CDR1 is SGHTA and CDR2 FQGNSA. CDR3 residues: CASSSPGQGHYGYTF. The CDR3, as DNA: TGTGCCAGCAGCTCACCGGGACAGGGACACTATGGCTACACCTTC.

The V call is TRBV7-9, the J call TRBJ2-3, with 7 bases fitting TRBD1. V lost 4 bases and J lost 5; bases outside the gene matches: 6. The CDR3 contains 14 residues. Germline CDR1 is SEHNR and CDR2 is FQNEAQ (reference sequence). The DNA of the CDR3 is TGTGCCAGCAGCTGGCGACAGGGAATAGATACGCAGTATTTT. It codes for CASSWRQGIDTQYF.

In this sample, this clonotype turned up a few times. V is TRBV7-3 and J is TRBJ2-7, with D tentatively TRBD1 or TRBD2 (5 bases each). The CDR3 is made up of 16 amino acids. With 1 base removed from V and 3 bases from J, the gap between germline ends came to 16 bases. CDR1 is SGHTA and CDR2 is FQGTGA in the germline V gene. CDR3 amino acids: CASSLMGPSAGYEQYF. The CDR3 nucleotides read TGTGCCAGCAGCTTAATGGGACCCTCAGCTGGCTACGAGCAGTACTTC.

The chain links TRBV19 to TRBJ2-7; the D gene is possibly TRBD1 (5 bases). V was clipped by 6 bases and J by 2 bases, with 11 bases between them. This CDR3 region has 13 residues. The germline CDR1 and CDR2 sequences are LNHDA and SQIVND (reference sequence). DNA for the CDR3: TGTGCCAGTAGCGGCCGGACACCCTACGAGCAGTACTTC. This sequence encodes CASSGRTPYEQYF. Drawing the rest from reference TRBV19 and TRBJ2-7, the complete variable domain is DGGITQSPKYLFRKEGQNVTLSCEQNLNHDAMYWYRQDPGQGLRLIYYSQIVNDFQKGDIAEGYSVSREKKESFPLTVTSAQKNPTAFYLCASSGRTPYEQYFGPGTRLTVT.

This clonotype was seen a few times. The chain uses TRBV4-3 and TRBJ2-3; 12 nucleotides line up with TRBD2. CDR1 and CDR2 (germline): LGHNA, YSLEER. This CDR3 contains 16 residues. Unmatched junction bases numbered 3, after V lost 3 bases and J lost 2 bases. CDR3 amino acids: CASSHRLAGDTDTQYF. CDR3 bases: TGCGCCAGCAGCCACCGACTAGCGGGGGACACAGATACGCAGTATTTT.

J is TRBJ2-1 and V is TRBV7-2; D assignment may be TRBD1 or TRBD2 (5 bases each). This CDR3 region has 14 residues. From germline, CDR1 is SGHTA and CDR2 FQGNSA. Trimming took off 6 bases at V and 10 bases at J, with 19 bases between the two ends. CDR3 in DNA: TGTGCCAGCAGGATCTCGCACCGTGGGGGAGAGCAGTTCTTC. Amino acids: CASRISHRGGEQFF. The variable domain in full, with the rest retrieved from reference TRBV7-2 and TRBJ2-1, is GAGVSQSPSNKVTEKGKDVELRCDPISGHTALYWYRQSLGQGLEFLIYFQGNSAPDKSGLPSDRFSAERTGGSVSTLTIQRTQQEDSAVYLCASRISHRGGEQFFGPGTRLTVL.

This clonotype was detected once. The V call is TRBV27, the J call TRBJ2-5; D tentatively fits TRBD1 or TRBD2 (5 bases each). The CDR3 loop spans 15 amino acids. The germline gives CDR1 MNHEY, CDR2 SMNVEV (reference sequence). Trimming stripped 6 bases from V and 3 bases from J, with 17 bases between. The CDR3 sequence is CASSLGGGTKETQYF. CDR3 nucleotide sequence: TGTGCCAGCAGCCTAGGTGGGGGAACGAAAGAGACCCAGTACTTC.

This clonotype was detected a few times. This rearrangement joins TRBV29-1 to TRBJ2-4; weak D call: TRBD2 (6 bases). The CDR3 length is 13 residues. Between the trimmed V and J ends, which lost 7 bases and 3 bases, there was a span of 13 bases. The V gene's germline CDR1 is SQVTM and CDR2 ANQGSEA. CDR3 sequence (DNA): TGCAGCGGAGGGGCCGGGAGCAAAAACATTCAGTACTTC. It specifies CSGGAGSKNIQYF.

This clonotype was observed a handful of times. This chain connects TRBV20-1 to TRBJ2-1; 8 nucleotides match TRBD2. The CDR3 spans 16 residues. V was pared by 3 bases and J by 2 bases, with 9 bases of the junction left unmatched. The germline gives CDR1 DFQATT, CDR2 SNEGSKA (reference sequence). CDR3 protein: CSARGSTSGAYNEQFF. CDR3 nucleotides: TGCAGTGCTAGGGGTTCAACTAGCGGCGCCTACAATGAGCAGTTCTTC.

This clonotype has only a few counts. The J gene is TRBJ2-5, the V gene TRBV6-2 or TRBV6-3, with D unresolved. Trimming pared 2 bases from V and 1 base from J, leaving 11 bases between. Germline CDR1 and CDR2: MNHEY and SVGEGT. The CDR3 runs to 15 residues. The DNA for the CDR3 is TGTGCCAGCAGTTACCCCCAGTTAATCCAAGAGACCCAGTACTTC. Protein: CASSYPQLIQETQYF.

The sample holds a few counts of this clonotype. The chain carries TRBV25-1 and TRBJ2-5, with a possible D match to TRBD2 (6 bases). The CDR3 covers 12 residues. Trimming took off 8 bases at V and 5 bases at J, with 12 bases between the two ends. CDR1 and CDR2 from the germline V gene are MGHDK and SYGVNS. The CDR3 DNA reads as TGTGCCAGCCCACGGGAGCGGGAGACCCAGTACTTC. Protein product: CASPRERETQYF.

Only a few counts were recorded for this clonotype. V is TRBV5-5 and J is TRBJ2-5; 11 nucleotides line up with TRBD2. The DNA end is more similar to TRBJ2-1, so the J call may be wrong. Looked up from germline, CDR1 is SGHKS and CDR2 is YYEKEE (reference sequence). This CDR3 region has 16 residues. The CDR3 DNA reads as TGTGCCAGCAGCTTGGAGCGACTAGCGGGATGCAATGAGCAGTTCTTC. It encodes CASSLERLAGCNEQFF.

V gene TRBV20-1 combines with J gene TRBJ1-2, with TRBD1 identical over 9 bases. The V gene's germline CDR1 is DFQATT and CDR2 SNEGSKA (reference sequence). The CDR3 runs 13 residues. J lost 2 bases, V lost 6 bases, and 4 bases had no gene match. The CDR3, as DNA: TGCAGTGCCCGGGACAGGGAAAACTATGGCTACACCTTC. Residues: CSARDRENYGYTF.